A single TCR beta chain is shown here with its context. Its antigen is as yet unknown. These data are taken from a study of cytomegalovirus exposure and HLA in healthy donors. Overall study results and limits: Reported results showed that the classifier diagnosed cytomegalovirus status with high specificity and sensitivity.

A multiplex PCR was run with 60 Vbeta primers and 13 Jbeta primers. As processed by the authors: Roughly 11 million shared chains were among the about 80 million unique TCR beta chains that a later analysis counted. Some clones are missing from TCRdb's copy, which holds only in-frame ones; the method was immunoSEQ multiplex PCR. That table is the source of V, J and clone size, and D and trimming were worked out from the DNA. The profile shows about 180,000 clones, 77% of them singletons. CDR3 size: 16 residues. Trimming removed 5 bases at V and 0 bases at J, with 14 bases between. Germline CDR1 and CDR2: SGHVS and FNYEAQ.

The genes are TRBV7-6 and TRBJ2-1; possibly TRBD2 for D (6 bases). Source material: PBMCs. The source of this sequence is a man in his late teens or twenties in good health and CMV-seronegative. The chain's CDR3 is CASSPPGGSSYNEQFF. CDR3 sequence (DNA): TGTGCCAGCAGCCCTCCAGGAGGGAGCTCCTACAATGAGCAGTTCTTC.